This entry lists 21 T cell receptor beta chains sequenced from one sample in a study of T cell changes during pregnancy in multiple sclerosis. Here immunoSEQ multiplex PCR was the method, and the copy in TCRdb shows in-frame clones only, minus some. The sample lists about 32,000 clones; about 92% were seen once. Sequenced material: CD4+ T cells from peripheral blood mononuclear cells, taken in the second trimester of pregnancy. These receptors came from a female donor with multiple sclerosis, enrolled in a pregnancy study.

The chain recombines TRBV7-2 with TRBJ2-7; 14 nucleotides match TRBD2. Per germline, CDR1 SGHTA and CDR2 FQGNSA. This CDR3 has 17 residues. V lost 5 bases to trimming and J lost 2 bases; unmatched junction nucleotides: 8. The CDR3 is CASSPTGTSGSTYEQYF. The CDR3 DNA sequence: TGTGCCAGCAGCCCCACCGGGACTAGCGGGAGTACCTACGAGCAGTACTTC.

The V call is TRBV19, the J call TRBJ2-2; 14 bases agree with TRBD2. The length of the CDR3 is 19 residues. V trimming: 7 bases; J trimming: 6 bases; junction bases outside the gene matches: 16. The germline gives CDR1 LNHDA, CDR2 SQIVND (reference sequence). The CDR3 DNA reads TGTGCCAGTACCCACCTCACTCAGGGACTAGCGGGAGCCTCCGGGGAGCTGTTTTTT. It is translated as CASTHLTQGLAGASGELFF.

Written as DNA, the CDR3 is TGTGCCAGCAGTTTATCGGGCAGACCGAGCTCTGGAAACACCATATATTTT. Encoded protein: CASSLSGRPSSGNTIYF. V gene TRBV27 combines with J gene TRBJ1-3; no clear D gene. This CDR3 comprises 17 residues. Germline CDR1 reads MNHEY; CDR2 reads SMNVEV (reference sequence). V was clipped by 0 bases and J by 0 bases, with 12 bases between them.

This rearrangement joins TRBV10-3 to TRBJ1-5; D might be TRBD1 (5 bases). V was cut by 10 bases and J by 3 bases, with 22 bases left in between. The V gene's germline CDR1 is ENHRY and CDR2 SYGVKD. This CDR3 has 16 residues. CDR3 nucleotide sequence: TGTGCCACACAGGAGGGGCAGGGCTATTTCAATCAGCCCCAGCATTTT. Protein sequence: CATQEGQGYFNQPQHF.

J is TRBJ2-2 and V is TRBV7-3; maybe TRBD2 (6 bases). This CDR3 has 14 residues. V was shortened by 5 bases and J by 4 bases, with 11 bases between the two germline ends. CDR1 and CDR2 (germline): SGHTA, FQGTGA. CDR3 protein: CASSPGTVTGELFF. For the CDR3, the DNA is TGTGCCAGCAGCCCCGGGACTGTCACCGGGGAGCTGTTTTTT.

In its sample, this clone was seen once. The rearrangement joins TRBV7-9 to TRBJ2-5, with TRBD1 matching over 8 bases. The germline V gene encodes CDR1 SEHNR and CDR2 FQNEAQ (reference sequence). This CDR3 has 17 residues. The trim removed 5 bases at V and 1 base at J, leaving 12 bases unmatched. CDR3 amino acids: CASSPGQGNIFQETQYF. The CDR3 region has the DNA TGTGCCAGCAGCCCAGGACAGGGAAATATATTCCAAGAGACCCAGTACTTC.

The chain combines TRBV9 with TRBJ2-2; 8 nucleotides line up with TRBD2. Per the germline V gene, CDR1 is SGDLS and CDR2 is YYNGEE. V gave up 7 bases and J gave up 7 bases; unmatched junction bases: 9. The CDR3 is made up of 14 amino acids. As DNA, the CDR3 is TGTGCCAGCCAACGGGAGGGCCGAATCGGGGAGCTGTTTTTT. Protein: CASQREGRIGELFF.

This sequence joins TRBV18 and TRBJ1-1; TRBD1 aligns across 7 bases. V was clipped by 0 bases and J by 3 bases; unmatched bases: 7. The CDR3 sequence is 16 residues long. The germline V gene encodes CDR1 KGHSH and CDR2 LQKENI. Here the CDR3 DNA reads TGTGCCAGCTCACCACCGCCACAGGGGTATCACACTGAAGCTTTCTTT. Protein product: CASSPPPQGYHTEAFF.

The chain carries TRBV12-5 and TRBJ1-2; a possible D gene is TRBD1 (5 bases). The CDR3 length is 13 residues. Trimming removed 3 bases at V and 4 bases at J, with 9 bases between. Germline CDR1 reads LGHNT; CDR2 reads FRNRAP. The CDR3 sequence is CASGFGQPYGYTF. The CDR3 DNA reads as TGTGCTAGTGGTTTTGGACAACCCTATGGCTACACCTTC.

The V gene is TRBV7-2, the J gene TRBJ1-1; 7 bases are a match to TRBD1. Germline V gene lookup returns CDR1 SGHTA and CDR2 FQGNSA. This CDR3 has 16 residues. V lost 0 bases, J lost 4 bases, and 8 bases stayed unmatched. The DNA for the CDR3 is TGTGCCAGCAGCTTAGCAGGGGGCGGGATTGGCACTGAAGCTTTCTTT. Its translation is CASSLAGGGIGTEAFF.

The V call is TRBV5-4, the J call TRBJ2-7; TRBD1 might be the D (5 bases). The V end was cut by 1 base, the J end by 7 bases, with 18 bases between. This CDR3 has 15 amino acids. Germline loops: CDR1 SGHNT, CDR2 YYREEE (reference sequence). DNA of the CDR3: TGTGCCAGCAGCTTGTTCGCCAGCTTATCAGGGGAGCAGTACTTC. Translated, it gives CASSLFASLSGEQYF.

The chain carries TRBV6-1 and TRBJ2-7; D may be TRBD2 (6 bases). Germline-derived CDR1 and CDR2 are MNHNS and SASEGT. This CDR3 is 16 amino acids long. V lost 4 bases and J lost 1, with 17 bases in between. Written as DNA, the CDR3 is TGTGCCAGCAGTGGGGGAGGCACAGGACTTTCCTACGAGCAGTACTTC. Protein product: CASSGGGTGLSYEQYF.

J is TRBJ1-4 and V is TRBV5-1; D unresolved. The CDR3 loop spans 15 amino acids. CDR1 SGHRS and CDR2 YFSETQ come from the germline V gene. V shed 4 bases and J shed 1 base, with 11 bases lying between them. DNA for the CDR3: TGCGCCAGCAGCACCGGGCGGGGAACTAATGAAAAACTGTTTTTT. Protein: CASSTGRGTNEKLFF.

V is TRBV27 and J is TRBJ1-3, with D uncertain. Germline V gives CDR1 MNHEY, CDR2 SMNVEV (reference sequence). The CDR3 length is 13 residues. V was pared by 5 bases and J by 7 bases, with 12 bases between. The CDR3 sequence: CASSTFRGNTIYF. CDR3 in DNA: TGTGCCAGCAGTACGTTCCGAGGGAACACCATATATTTT.

CDR3 sequence (DNA): TGTGCCAGCAGCCCACGAGGGCTGAGCTCCTACAATGAGCAGTTCTTC. This codes for CASSPRGLSSYNEQFF. V gene TRBV7-9 combines with J gene TRBJ2-1, with D possibly being TRBD2 (5 bases). The CDR3 runs to 16 residues. V was clipped by 5 bases and J by 0 bases, with 14 bases between them. In germline, CDR1 is SEHNR, CDR2 FQNEAQ (reference sequence).

V gene TRBV11-1 combines with J gene TRBJ1-1; 10 nucleotides align to TRBD1. The CDR3 is 16 amino acids. CDR1 SGHAT and CDR2 FQDESV come from the germline V gene (reference sequence). Unmatched junction bases numbered 8, after V lost 4 bases and J lost 3 bases. CDR3 DNA sequence: TGTGCCAGCAGCTCGACAGGGGGCAGATGGGACACTGAAGCTTTCTTT. This translates into CASSSTGGRWDTEAFF.

The V call is TRBV7-2, the J call TRBJ2-1; 9 nucleotides align to TRBD1. Germline V gene data show CDR1 as SGHTA and CDR2 as FQGNSA. The CDR3 consists of 15 residues. V dropped 5 bases and J dropped 4; count of bases not matched to a gene: 6. CDR3 sequence: CASSLEGQGYNEQFF. The CDR3 DNA reads TGTGCCAGCAGCCTGGAGGGACAGGGTTACAATGAGCAGTTCTTC.

The J gene is TRBJ2-7, the V gene TRBV2; 15 bases fit TRBD2. Trimming took 6 bases from V and 2 from J; bases not matched to a gene: 8. The CDR3 loop spans 17 amino acids. Germline loops: CDR1 SNHLY, CDR2 FYNNEI. CDR3 bases: TGTGCCAGCAGGGCCGGACTAGCGGGAGGGCCCACCTACGAGCAGTACTTC. This encodes CASRAGLAGGPTYEQYF.

The V call is TRBV5-1, the J call TRBJ1-4; tentatively, D is TRBD1 (5 bases). The CDR3 loop spans 15 amino acids. The germline V gene has CDR1 SGHRS and CDR2 YFSETQ. V was clipped by 0 bases and J by 4 bases, with 10 bases between them. The CDR3 reads CASSLEGRVNEKLFF. The CDR3 region has the DNA TGCGCCAGCAGCTTGGAGGGCAGGGTTAATGAAAAACTGTTTTTT. The full variable domain, its missing parts supplied by reference TRBV5-1 and TRBJ1-4, is KAGVTQTPRYLIKTRGQQVTLSCSPISGHRSVSWYQQTPGQGLQFLFEYFSETQRNKGNFPGRFSGRQFSNSRSEMNVSTLELGDSALYLCASSLEGRVNEKLFFGSGTQLSVL.

This chain uses TRBV7-9 with TRBJ1-3, with TRBD1 matching 7 bases. Germline CDR1 reads SEHNR; CDR2 reads FQNEAQ (reference sequence). Trimming took 1 base from V and 0 from J; bases not matched to a gene: 9. The CDR3 totals 18 residues. CDR3 in DNA: TGTGCCAGCAGCTTAGAGACTACGGGACAGCCCTCTGGAAACACCATATATTTT. As protein: CASSLETTGQPSGNTIYF.

This rearrangement joins TRBV5-6 to TRBJ1-4; D not certain. This CDR3 is 15 amino acids long. Trimming removed 4 bases at V and 0 bases at J, with 10 bases between. Germline-derived CDR1 and CDR2 are SGHDT and YYEEEE. The CDR3 nucleotides are TGTGCCAGCAGCCAAAGCTACGCAACTAATGAAAAACTGTTTTTT. Amino acid sequence: CASSQSYATNEKLFF.